This TCR beta chain stems from a study of OX40 agonist ivuxolimab in advanced cancers. Trimming removed 0 bases from V and 9 bases from J, with 3 bases in between. Germline CDR1 is DFQATT and CDR2 is SNEGSKA (reference sequence). The CDR3 sequence is 11 residues long. On this clone itself: The antigen is not known.

Overall study findings and caveats: Relative to CD4+ cells, CD8+ T cells on average had more expanded clones.

Produced via immunoSEQ multiplex PCR; TCRdb's table is partial and in-frame only. The sample comprises 35,000 to 50,000 clones, around 86% of which are singletons, and less than 15% rests with the top ten. The chain links TRBV20-1 to TRBJ1-6; D uncertain. The source material was CD4+ or CD8+ T cells sorted from blood, sampled in a trial of the OX40 agonist ivuxolimab. This receptor was taken from an adult with an advanced solid tumor such as melanoma, head and neck, liver or kidney cancer. CDR3 coding DNA: TGCAGTGCTAGAGACGGTTCACCCCTCCACTTT. It yields the protein CSARDGSPLHF.